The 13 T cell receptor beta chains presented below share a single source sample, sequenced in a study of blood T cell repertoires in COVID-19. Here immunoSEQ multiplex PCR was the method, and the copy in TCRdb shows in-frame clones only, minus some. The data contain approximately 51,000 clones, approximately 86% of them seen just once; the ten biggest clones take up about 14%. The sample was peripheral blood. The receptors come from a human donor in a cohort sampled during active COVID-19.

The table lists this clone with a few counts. This chain's CDR3 is CASSFFSNSPLHF. In nucleotides, the CDR3 is TGTGCCAGCAGCTTTTTCTCTAATTCACCCCTCCACTTT. The chain recombines TRBV7-3 with TRBJ1-6; D is unresolved. Trimming pared 3 bases from V and 6 bases from J, leaving 6 bases between. Germline V gives CDR1 SGHTA, CDR2 FQGTGA. The CDR3 has 13 residues. Drawing the rest from reference TRBV7-3 and TRBJ1-6, the complete variable domain is GAGVSQTPSNKVTEKGKYVELRCDPISGHTALYWYRQSLGQGPEFLIYFQGTGAADDSGLPNDRFFAVRPEGSVSTLKIQRTERGDSAVYLCASSFFSNSPLHFGNGTRLTVT.

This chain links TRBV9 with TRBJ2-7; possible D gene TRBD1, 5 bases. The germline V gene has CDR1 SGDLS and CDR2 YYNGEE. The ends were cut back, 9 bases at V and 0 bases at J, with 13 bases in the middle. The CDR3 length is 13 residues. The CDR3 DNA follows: TGTGCCATCCGCAGACAGAGCTCCTACGAGCAGTACTTC. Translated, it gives CAIRRQSSYEQYF.

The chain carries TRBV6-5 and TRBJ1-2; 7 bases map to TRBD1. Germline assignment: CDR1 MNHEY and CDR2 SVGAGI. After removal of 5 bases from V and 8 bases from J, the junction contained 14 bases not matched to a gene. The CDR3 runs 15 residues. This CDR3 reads CASSQSHRGGRGYTF. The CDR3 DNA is TGTGCCAGCAGTCAGAGCCACAGGGGCGGACGGGGCTACACCTTC.

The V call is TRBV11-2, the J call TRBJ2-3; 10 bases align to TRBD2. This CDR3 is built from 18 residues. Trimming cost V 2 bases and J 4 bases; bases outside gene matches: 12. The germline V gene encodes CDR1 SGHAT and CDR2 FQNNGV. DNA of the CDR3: TGTGCCAGCAGCTTAATCGCTAGCGGGGGTACCAAGGCAGATACGCAGTATTTT. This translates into CASSLIASGGTKADTQYF.

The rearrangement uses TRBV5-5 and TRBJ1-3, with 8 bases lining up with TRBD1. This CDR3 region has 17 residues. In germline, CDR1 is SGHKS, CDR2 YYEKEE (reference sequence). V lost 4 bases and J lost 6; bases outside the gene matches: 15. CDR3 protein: CASSPRTGKGIENTIYF. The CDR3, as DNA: TGTGCCAGCAGCCCTAGGACAGGGAAGGGAATCGAAAACACCATATATTTT.

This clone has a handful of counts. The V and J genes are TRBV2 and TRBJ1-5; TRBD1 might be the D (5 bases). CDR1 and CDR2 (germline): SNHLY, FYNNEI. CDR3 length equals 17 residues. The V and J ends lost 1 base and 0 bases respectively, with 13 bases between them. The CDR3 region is CASSEEIGAGSNQPQHF. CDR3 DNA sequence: TGTGCCAGCAGTGAAGAGATTGGGGCCGGTAGCAATCAGCCCCAGCATTTT.

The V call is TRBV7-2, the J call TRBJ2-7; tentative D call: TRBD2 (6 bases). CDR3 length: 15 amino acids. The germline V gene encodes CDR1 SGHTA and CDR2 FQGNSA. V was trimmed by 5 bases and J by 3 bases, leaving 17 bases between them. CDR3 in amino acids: CASSPGRSRNYEQYF. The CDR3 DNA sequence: TGTGCCAGCAGCCCGGGGAGGTCTAGAAACTACGAGCAGTACTTC.

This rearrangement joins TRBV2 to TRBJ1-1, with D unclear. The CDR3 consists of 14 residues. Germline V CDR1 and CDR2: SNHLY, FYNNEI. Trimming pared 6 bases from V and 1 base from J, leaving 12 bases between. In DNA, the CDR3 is TGTGCCAGCAGCCTCGGGTCTCCGAACACTGAAGCTTTCTTT. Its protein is CASSLGSPNTEAFF.

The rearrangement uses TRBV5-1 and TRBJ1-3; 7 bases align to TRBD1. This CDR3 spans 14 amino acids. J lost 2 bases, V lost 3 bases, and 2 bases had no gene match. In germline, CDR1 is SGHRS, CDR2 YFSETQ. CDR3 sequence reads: CASSSGTAGNTIYF. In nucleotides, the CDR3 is TGCGCCAGCAGCTCCGGGACAGCTGGAAACACCATATATTTT.

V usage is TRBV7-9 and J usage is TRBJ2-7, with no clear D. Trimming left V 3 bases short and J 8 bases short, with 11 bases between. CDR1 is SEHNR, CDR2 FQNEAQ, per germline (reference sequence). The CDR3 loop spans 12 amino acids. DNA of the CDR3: TGTGCCAGCAGCTTTGTTAATGAGAAGCAGTACTTC. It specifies CASSFVNEKQYF. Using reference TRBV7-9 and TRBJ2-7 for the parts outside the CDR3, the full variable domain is DTGVSQNPRHKITKRGQNVTFRCDPISEHNRLYWYRQTLGQGPEFLTYFQNEAQLEKSRLLSDRFSAERPKGSFSTLEIQRTEQGDSAMYLCASSFVNEKQYFGPGTRLTVT.

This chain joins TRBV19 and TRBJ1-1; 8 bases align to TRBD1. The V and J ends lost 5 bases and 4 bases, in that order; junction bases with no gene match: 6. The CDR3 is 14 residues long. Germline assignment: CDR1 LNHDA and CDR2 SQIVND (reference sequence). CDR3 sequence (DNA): TGTGCCAGTAGTCTGCGACAGGGGAGCACTGAAGCTTTCTTT. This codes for CASSLRQGSTEAFF.

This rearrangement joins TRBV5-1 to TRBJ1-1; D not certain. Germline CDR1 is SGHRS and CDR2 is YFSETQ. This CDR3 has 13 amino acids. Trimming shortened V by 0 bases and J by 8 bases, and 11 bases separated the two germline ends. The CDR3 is CASSLGVGMEAFF. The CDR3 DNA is TGCGCCAGCAGCTTGGGGGTCGGGATGGAAGCTTTCTTT.

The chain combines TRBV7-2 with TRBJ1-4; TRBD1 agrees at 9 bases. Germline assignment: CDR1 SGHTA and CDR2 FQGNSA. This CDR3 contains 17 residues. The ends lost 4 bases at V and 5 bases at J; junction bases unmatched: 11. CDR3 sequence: CASSSSSTGGKNEKLFF. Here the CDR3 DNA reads TGTGCCAGCAGCTCGAGCTCTACAGGGGGCAAGAATGAAAAACTGTTTTTT.